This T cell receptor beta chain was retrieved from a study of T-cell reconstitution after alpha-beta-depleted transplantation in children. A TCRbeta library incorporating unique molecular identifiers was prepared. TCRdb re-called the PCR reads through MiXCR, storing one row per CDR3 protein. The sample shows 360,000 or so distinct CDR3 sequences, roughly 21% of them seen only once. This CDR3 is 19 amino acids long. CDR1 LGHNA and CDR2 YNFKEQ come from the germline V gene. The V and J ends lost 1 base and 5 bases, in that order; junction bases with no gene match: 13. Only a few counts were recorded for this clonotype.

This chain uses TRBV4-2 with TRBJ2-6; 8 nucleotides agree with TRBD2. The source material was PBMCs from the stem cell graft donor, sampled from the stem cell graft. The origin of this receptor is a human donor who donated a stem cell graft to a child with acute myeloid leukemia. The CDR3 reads CASSQGLSGRSSWANVLTF. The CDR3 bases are TGTGCCAGCAGCCAAGGATTGAGCGGGAGAAGCAGCTGGGCCAACGTCCTGACTTTC.